This entry lists 12 T cell receptor beta chains sequenced from one sample in a study of T cell repertoires in cytomegalovirus infection. MiXCR, run by TCRdb on the reads, gives a single entry per CDR3 protein. The sample comprises over 200,000 distinct CDR3 sequences, roughly 15% of which are singletons, and roughly 8.9% rests with the top ten. The specimen sequenced was PBMCs. These receptors all come from a human donor in good health (CMV status not recorded). Some clones in this sample may be carry-over from other donors' samples.

This clonotype has just a few counts. V usage is TRBV6-2 or TRBV6-3 and J usage is TRBJ1-6; D unclear. Deletions cut 7 bases from V and 6 bases from J, with 16 bases between. The length of the CDR3 is 15 residues. Germline lookup yields CDR1 MNHEY and CDR2 SVGEGT. The CDR3 coding sequence is TGTGCCAGCACCCGGGAAGTCCGATTTAATTCACCCCTCCACTTT. It encodes CASTREVRFNSPLHF.

This clonotype was detected ten times or more. This chain connects TRBV12-3 or TRBV12-4 to TRBJ2-7; D is undetermined. The V gene lost 3 bases and the J gene lost 0 bases, with 6 bases spanning the gap. The CDR3 is 13 residues long. In DNA form, the CDR3 reads TGTGCCAGCAGTTTCGTCCCCTCCTACGAGCAGTACTTC. It translates to CASSFVPSYEQYF.

This clonotype has just a few counts. The chain couples TRBV5-4 to TRBJ2-3, with D uncertain. Germline V gene sequence: CDR1 SGHNT, CDR2 YYREEE (reference sequence). The V end was cut by 0 bases, the J end by 4 bases, with 9 bases between. This CDR3 comprises 14 residues. The CDR3 DNA sequence: TGTGCCAGCAGCTTGGAATGGTCTTCAGATACGCAGTATTTT. Its translation is CASSLEWSSDTQYF. The full variable domain, rest sourced from reference TRBV5-4 and TRBJ2-3, is ETGVTQSPTHLIKTRGQQVTLRCSSQSGHNTVSWYQQALGQGPQFIFQYYREEENGRGNFPPRFSGLQFPNYSSELNVNALELDDSALYLCASSLEWSSDTQYFGPGTRLTVL.

There are a few counts of this clonotype. This chain connects TRBV15 to TRBJ2-1; no clear D gene. This CDR3 has 14 amino acids. V was shortened by 0 bases and J by 5 bases, with 8 bases between the two germline ends. The germline gives CDR1 LNHNV, CDR2 YYDKDF (reference sequence). The CDR3 DNA reads TGTGCCACCAGCAGAGACCTACGGGACAATGAGCAGTTCTTC. Its translation is CATSRDLRDNEQFF.

This clonotype was seen more than once but under ten times. The chain links TRBV25-1 to TRBJ1-6; D unresolved. The ends were cut back, 2 bases at V and 5 bases at J, with 7 bases in the middle. The CDR3 extends over 14 amino acids. The V gene's germline CDR1 is MGHDK and CDR2 SYGVNS. The CDR3 is CASSEEQNNSPLHF. The DNA for the CDR3 is TGTGCCAGCAGTGAAGAACAGAATAATTCACCCCTCCACTTT.

The sample holds many counts of this clonotype. The chain has TRBV3-1 and TRBJ2-3; TRBD2 agrees at 8 bases. Germline values: CDR1 LGHDT, CDR2 YNNKEL (reference sequence). CDR3 length: 19 residues. Trimming took 0 bases from V and 5 from J; bases not matched to a gene: 16. The CDR3 region is CASSQDRLLADSRGDTQYF. CDR3 DNA: TGTGCCAGCAGCCAAGATCGATTACTAGCGGACTCCCGGGGAGATACGCAGTATTTT.

This clonotype was counted between two and nine times. The chain links TRBV27 to TRBJ2-1, with unresolved D. Germline values: CDR1 MNHEY, CDR2 SMNVEV (reference sequence). Deletions cut 1 base from V and 0 bases from J, with 7 bases between. This CDR3 has 15 residues. The CDR3 reads CASSLYLSSYNEQFF. The CDR3 bases are TGTGCCAGCAGTTTATACCTAAGCTCCTACAATGAGCAGTTCTTC.

The V and J genes are TRBV6-1 and TRBJ2-6; D ambiguous. V lost 4 bases and J lost 0, with 7 bases in between. The CDR3 covers 15 residues. Per the germline V gene, CDR1 is MNHNS and CDR2 is SASEGT. The CDR3 sequence: CASSATFSGANVLTF. The CDR3 DNA sequence: TGTGCCAGCAGTGCGACCTTCTCTGGGGCCAACGTCCTGACTTTC.

The gene calls are TRBV2 and TRBJ1-2; possibly TRBD1 for D (6 bases). The germline gives CDR1 SNHLY, CDR2 FYNNEI. CDR3 size: 16 residues. V was cut by 6 bases and J by 6 bases, with 23 bases left in between. The CDR3 loop reads CASSGTQGRQVDGYTF. The CDR3, as DNA: TGTGCCAGCAGCGGGACTCAGGGAAGACAGGTCGATGGCTACACCTTC.

This clonotype was seen repeatedly, ten times or more. The J gene is TRBJ1-6, the V gene TRBV7-8, with 8 bases fitting TRBD1. Per the germline V gene, CDR1 is SGHVS and CDR2 is FQNEAQ. Trimming at V came to 5 bases and at J to 7 bases, leaving 10 bases not matched to a gene. The CDR3 is 16 amino acids. CDR3 sequence reads: CASSPGQGLRNSPLHF. The CDR3 DNA follows: TGTGCCAGCAGCCCTGGACAGGGATTGAGGAATTCACCCCTCCACTTT.

This clonotype was seen repeatedly, ten times or more. The rearrangement uses TRBV28 and TRBJ1-3; 7 bases fit TRBD1. The junction had 7 bases not matched to a gene; V was cut back by 7 bases and J by 1 base. Germline V CDR1 and CDR2: MDHEN, SYDVKM. The CDR3 sequence is 15 residues long. CDR3 region: CASKQGGTSGNTIYF. The CDR3 region has the DNA TGTGCCAGCAAGCAGGGGGGTACATCTGGAAACACCATATATTTT.

A few counts support this clonotype. The chain employs TRBV10-1 and TRBJ2-7; D remains unclear. Germline CDR1 WNHNN, CDR2 SYGVQD (reference sequence). The CDR3 loop spans 13 amino acids. V was cut by 3 bases and J by 1 base, with 7 bases left in between. The chain's CDR3 is CASSEGGSYEQYF. Written as DNA, the CDR3 is TGCGCCAGCAGTGAAGGTGGGTCCTACGAGCAGTACTTC.